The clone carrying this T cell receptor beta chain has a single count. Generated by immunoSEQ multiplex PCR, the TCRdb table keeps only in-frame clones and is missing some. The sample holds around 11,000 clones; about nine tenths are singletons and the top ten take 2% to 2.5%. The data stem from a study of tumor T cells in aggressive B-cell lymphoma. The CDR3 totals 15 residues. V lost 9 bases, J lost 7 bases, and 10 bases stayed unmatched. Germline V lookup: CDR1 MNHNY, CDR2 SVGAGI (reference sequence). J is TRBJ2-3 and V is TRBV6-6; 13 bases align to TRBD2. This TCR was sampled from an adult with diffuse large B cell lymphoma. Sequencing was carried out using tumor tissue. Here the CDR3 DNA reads TGTGCCAGTTGGACTAGCGGGAGTCTTAAGAATACGCAGTATTTT. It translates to CASWTSGSLKNTQYF.